The present TCR beta chain was sequenced within a study of blood T cell repertoires in COVID-19 (TCRdb year 2020). General notes on the study: Collaborator samples came from the United States, Italy and Spain and covered acute and convalescent phases of COVID-19. The samples were drawn from two sources: the first 160 participants of the ongoing ImmuneRACE study, and some 1,300 subjects contributed by 6 global collaborators. Where available, HLA class I and class II types were obtained from metadata supplied by the sample provider rather than from assay-based typing. Sample metadata almost always included a de-identified subject ID, COVID-19 status, age in years and sex. The dataset comprised deeply sampled blood TCRbeta repertoires from subjects exposed to, actively infected with, or recovered from COVID-19. The material from the prospective study consisted of cDNA or gDNA derived from T cells, B-cell-depleted T cells, or PBMCs. A freely available public database, intended as a resource for researchers studying the immune response to SARS-CoV-2, is where the repertoires were released.

Details on this clone: Its cognate antigen has yet to be identified. No much larger clonotype is one base removed from it; base qualities were not supplied.

Collaborating institutions collected whole blood in K2EDTA tubes following their own protocols. For TCRbeta analysis, collaborators shipped samples in one of three forms: frozen whole blood, isolated PBMCs, or DNA extracted from either of those sample types. The investigation overall reported the following: The quantity of clinical and demographic metadata differed by source and by participant and was supplied without curation.

TCRbeta CDR3 regions were amplified from genomic DNA by means of the immunoSEQ Assay, a bias-controlled multiplex PCR. The published analysis was carried out like this. The number of nucleated cells in each sample was estimated from the amplification of reference gene primers within the assay. To quantify the absolute abundance of each unique TCRbeta CDR3 rearrangement, sequence reads were collapsed and filtered. For each sample, productive Simpson clonality was calculated as the square root of Simpson's diversity index across productive rearrangements. TCRdb obtained this table from immuneACCESS and retained in-frame rearrangements with V and J assigned. These tables miss some clones; where compared with another copy, unresolved V genes account for less than half of the shortfall, and the remainder is unexplained. Clone size and the V and J calls come from that table; the DNA yielded D and trimming. This sample has 85,000 to 95,000 clones in its table, and more than 70% of those were observed once. The biggest ten clones account for under 15% of the sample.

Taken from the germline V gene, the CDR1 and CDR2 loops are SGHRS and YFSETQ. Deletion took 4 bases off V and 7 bases off J, with a span of 11 bases between the germline ends. The CDR3 sequence holds 12 residues, the cysteine and phenylalanine included. Only the CDR3 DNA is retained, 36 bases long and in frame from the first base. The rearrangement combines TRBV5-1 with TRBJ1-2, with no confident D gene call. This TCR derives from a woman aged 80 or over with acute or convalescent COVID-19. The specimen sequenced was peripheral blood. The CDR3 is CASSETTTGYTF. The DNA is as follows: TGCGCCAGCAGCGAGACTACCACTGGCTACACCTTC.